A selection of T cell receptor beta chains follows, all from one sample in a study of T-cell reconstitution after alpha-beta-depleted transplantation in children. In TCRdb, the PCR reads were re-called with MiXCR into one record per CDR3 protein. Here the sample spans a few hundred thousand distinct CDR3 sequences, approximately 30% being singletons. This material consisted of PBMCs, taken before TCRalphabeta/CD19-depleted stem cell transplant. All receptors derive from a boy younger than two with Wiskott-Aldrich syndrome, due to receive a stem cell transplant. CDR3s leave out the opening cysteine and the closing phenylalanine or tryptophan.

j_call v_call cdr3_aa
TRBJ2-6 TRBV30 AWGSGANVLT
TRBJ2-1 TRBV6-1 ASALGVRSYNEQF
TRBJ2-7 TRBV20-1 SATSLAGGYHEQY
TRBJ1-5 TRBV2 ASSEALLWQPQH
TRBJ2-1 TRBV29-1 TVAGRLNNEQF
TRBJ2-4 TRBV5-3 ASELAGGRTKNIQY
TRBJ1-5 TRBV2 ASSVSRAGNQPQH
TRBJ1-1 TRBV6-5 ASSRWTGANTEAF
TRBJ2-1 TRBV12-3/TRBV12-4 ASSLYGERDNEQF
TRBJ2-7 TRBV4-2 ASSRASRRGTYEQY
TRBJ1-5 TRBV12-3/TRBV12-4 ASSSSTRDGNQPQH
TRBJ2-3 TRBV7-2 ASSLAGTSGSTDTQY
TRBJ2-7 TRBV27 ASSLIPGARQDSYEQY
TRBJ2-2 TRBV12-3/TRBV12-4 ASSLGGLGRSSGELF
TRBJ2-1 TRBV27 ASSSGGTVYNEQF
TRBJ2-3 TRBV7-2 ASSLPGLAGTDTQY
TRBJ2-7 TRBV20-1 SARLASYSYEQY
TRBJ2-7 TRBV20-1 SARDLTGEQY
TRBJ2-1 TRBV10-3 AISPSGNHNEQF
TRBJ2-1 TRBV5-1 ASSFRTGLGNEQF
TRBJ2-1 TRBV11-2 ASSLTSASRIYNEQF
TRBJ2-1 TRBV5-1 ASSLVASVSNEQF
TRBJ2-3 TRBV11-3 ASSLRAGGADTQY
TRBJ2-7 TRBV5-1 ASSLLTTLAGDEQY
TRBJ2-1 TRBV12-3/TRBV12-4 ASSFFGVYGYNEQF
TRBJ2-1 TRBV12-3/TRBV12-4 ASRQPGQGRHNEQF
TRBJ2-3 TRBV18 ASSPLAGLTDTQY
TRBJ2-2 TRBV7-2 ASSLGQPARELF
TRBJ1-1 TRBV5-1 ASSLRTEDLNTEAF
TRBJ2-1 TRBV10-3 AINVGGSEQF
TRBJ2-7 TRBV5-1 ASSPTPPYEQY
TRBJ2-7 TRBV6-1 ASRPSVSSYEQY
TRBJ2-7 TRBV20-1 SARAGGLAGLGYEQY
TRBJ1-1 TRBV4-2 ASSQGRREAF
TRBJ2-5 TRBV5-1 ASSLGGLAGVGETQY
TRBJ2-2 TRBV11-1 ASSPGLAGAKGDTGELF
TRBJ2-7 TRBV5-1 ASSGWVGREAYEQY
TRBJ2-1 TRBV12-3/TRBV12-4 ASSSLGGEQF
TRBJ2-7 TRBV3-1 ASSRITLNSGYEQY